This record concerns one T cell receptor beta chain sequence. The sample holds one count of this clone. The antigen this receptor binds is unknown. Base qualities are not recorded, but no much larger clone differs from it by a single base. The cohort comprised some 680 healthy bone marrow donors. At the time of sampling, every cohort member was nominally healthy, though immune exposures that went unrecorded were likely present. The donor tested CMV seropositive and was one of the 289 seropositive cohort members. A peripheral blood sample was collected from each donor, and TCR beta sequencing was performed on peripheral blood mononuclear cells. Genomic DNA extraction from the blood cell samples was performed with the Qiagen DNeasy Blood Extraction Kit. Trimming leaves V shorter by 4 bases and J shorter by 10 bases, with the junction holding 3 bases beyond the gene matches. Taken from the germline V gene, the CDR1 and CDR2 loops are SGHNT and YENEEA. The CDR3 goes from the cysteine to the phenylalanine over 11 residues. Only CDR3 DNA remains: 33 bases, in frame from the first base.

The receptor library was made with the immunoSEQ multiplex PCR assay. For the multiplex PCR, a mixture combining 60 forward primers for TCR Vbeta segments and 13 reverse primers for TCR Jbeta segments was used. The CDR3 region of rearranged TCR beta genes was amplified from genomic DNA by a multiplex PCR assay. Amplified TCR beta libraries were sequenced as 87-base-pair reads on the Illumina HiSeq System. From the authors' description of their analysis: In a later analysis, approximately 74 million unique TCR beta chains were counted across the 650 to 750 repertoires, and about 10 million of these chains were shared by at least two donors. A nearest-neighbor algorithm error-corrected the raw reads and collapsed the reads into unique sequences, merging closely related sequences to remove PCR and sequencing errors. CDR3 sequences were aligned to IMGT reference sequences to assign V, D and J gene segments. For a sequence to be retained, a match of at least six nucleotides was required to both a V gene segment and a J gene segment. Rearrangements were called productive when the CDR3 lacked stop codons and stayed in frame with V and J; all others were non-productive. CDR3 was defined by IMGT convention, running from the second conserved V-encoded cysteine to the conserved J-encoded phenylalanine. In an earlier analysis of approximately 500 of the donors, sequences lacking an unambiguous match to a single V gene segment were excluded. An earlier analysis of fewer than 650 of the donors classified V segments as functional when productive rearrangements were above 56.7% and as segregating when the standard deviation between donors was above 5%. A statistical classification framework was built to diagnose cytomegalovirus status from the catalog of TCR beta chain sequences. In a later analysis, TCR nucleotide sequences were compared against IMGT/GENE-DB human TR gene sequences so that V and J genes could be assigned. Using the TCRdist pipeline, a later analysis assigned CDR3 sequences along with most-parsimonious VDJ recombination scenarios. In a later analysis, every TCR beta chain was defined by the combination of its CDR3 amino acid sequence and its V-gene family, and reads without a unique V-gene family were dropped. To address suspected cross-contamination and a sequencing artifact, a later analysis removed 592 highly shared, low-generation-probability nucleotide sequences. In a later analysis, a clonal expansion index was calculated for each public chain from normalized within-repertoire ranks of inferred template counts. In a later analysis, generation probabilities were computed using a VDJ recombination model fitted to out-of-frame rearrangements, and the results were checked against IGoR. A later analysis scored TCR-TCR, TCR-HLA and TCR-CMV co-occurrence with hypergeometric tests, applying a repertoire-size bias correction to TCR pairs. False discovery rates were estimated in a later analysis by permuting HLA or CMV assignments 20 times. A later analysis grouped co-occurring TCRs with DBSCAN, adding TCRdist sequence similarity when clustering within HLA-allele-positive subsets. For co-occurrence clustering, repertoires with fewer than 30,000 or more than 120,000 public chains were excluded, along with 4 to 6 repertoires with anomalous nucleotide sharing. TCRdb retrieved this table from immuneACCESS and kept in-frame rearrangements only. Not all clones are present; in checked studies, unresolved V genes account for under half, and no reason is known for the remainder. V and J calls and clone size are copied from that table; D and trimming were computed from the DNA. The sample table holds about 160,000 clones, of which roughly 81% were seen once. The top ten clonotypes cover about 2.1% of the sample.

These data originate in a study of cytomegalovirus exposure and HLA in healthy donors (dated 2017 in TCRdb). A note on the overall study: An earlier analysis of 587 of the donors reported under 300 Gb of sequence data and 95 million to 130 million unique TCR beta sequences obtained from some 170 million T cells. An early release covering some 640 HLA-typed donors comprised approximately 290 gigabases of sequencing data and approximately 85 million unique TCR sequences. Of the roughly 400 genotyped donors, over 65% fell in the genetic ancestry cluster associated with self-reported Caucasian donors. The aim of the study was to test whether cataloging public T cell receptors could identify signatures of past pathogen exposure. Using immunosequencing, the study profiled T cell repertoires from some 670 subjects and related those repertoires to cytomegalovirus serostatus. In addition to the first cohort of approximately 650 subjects, a separate validation cohort of 120 different subjects was used. To predict cytomegalovirus infection status, the study brought together high-throughput TCR immunosequencing, statistical association of individual TCRs with disease status, and machine learning. A later analysis re-examined previously published TCR beta repertoires from several hundred donors and added high-resolution HLA genotyping to investigate patterns of TCR occurrence. The later analysis used no new phenotypic data to find candidate immune exposures, relying instead on TCR beta sequences and their occurrence across donors. An earlier analysis of approximately 640 of the donors applied high-throughput TCR beta sequencing to assess whether each TCR beta V gene segment acted as functional or pseudogenic. Donor age, sex, ethnicity and CMV serostatus were collected together with the repertoire data. In a later genetic analysis, genome-wide SNP genotypes for about three fifths of the roughly 670 donors were used, and that subset was treated as a discovery cohort. All discovery cohort repertoires had been generated on a single sequencing platform. Both class I and class II loci were covered by HLA typing, at four-digit resolution. The number of typed donors differed by locus: roughly 629-630 for A, B, C, DRB1 and DQB1; 522 for DQA1; over 600 for DPA1; and approximately 450 for DPB1. A handful of DR-DQ haplotypes were handled as single units for association and clustering because linkage in the cohort was strong. Among some 400 genotyped donors of the cohort, an average of around 220,000 unique TCR beta nucleotide sequences was sequenced per donor, of which roughly 17% were non-productive.

Broader findings and caveats from the paper: While some public TCRs were present in many individuals, most TCR sequences turned up only very rarely across donors. The classifier was reported to diagnose cytomegalovirus status with high specificity and sensitivity in both the original and validation cohorts. An earlier analysis of some 560 of the donors showed that most TCR beta V segments appeared in productive rearrangements either about 87% or about 30% of the time, which broadly matched IMGT annotations. Specific HLA alleles were associated with 15,000 to 20,000 TCR beta sequences at a false discovery rate of 0.05 in a later analysis. A total of roughly 160 TCR beta chains were listed by the study as associated with cytomegalovirus. An association between a missense DCLRE1C variant and V-gene and J-gene trimming of TCR beta chains was found in a later genetic analysis and replicated in an independent cohort. Roughly uniform sequencing depth across donors was assumed in presence/absence analyses, although this assumption may not hold. Correlated functional status among segregating V segments might reflect linkage disequilibrium, but an unknown experimental factor could not be ruled out. The sequencing pipeline was judged likely to have produced a cluster of highly shared sequence variants as a technical artifact. A later analysis found that TCR association rates varied across HLA loci, with DRB1 alleles showing the most associated TCRs and HLA-C alleles the fewest. In a later analysis, HLA-associated TCR beta chains showed more clonal expansion and lower generation probabilities than non-associated chains that were equally common. Because HLA typing was unavailable for some donors at each locus, only the typed subset was used in association tests. In a later analysis, most CMV-associated TCR beta chains were found to appear HLA-restricted, with HLA associations seemingly driven largely by CMV exposure. The cohort was sequenced for TCR beta chains only, and without alpha or paired-chain data the features that could be detected were limited. Compared with the roughly 710-donor mean, donors in an Asian-associated ancestry cluster had fewer N-insertions in productive TCRs, according to a later genetic analysis. Immune exposure information for the cohort was limited to CMV serostatus. A later analysis reported that several top co-occurrence clusters appeared linked to parvovirus B19, influenza, CMV and Epstein-Barr virus. Some IMGT-functional V segments, including TRBV6-2 and TRBV6-3, could not be told apart with the 87-base-pair reads, so those segments were excluded. When HLA alleles, especially DR and DQ, strongly co-occurred, TCR associations were difficult to assign to individual alleles. A few of the identified cytomegalovirus-associated TCR beta chains were confirmed in vitro to be specific for cytomegalovirus antigens. Over 15 rarely observed V segments, including chromosome 9 orphons, were excluded from the earlier analysis of about 500 of the donors because counts were too low. The authors suggested that the approach could potentially be extended to other disease states and immunological phenotypes. A further reported finding was that TCR beta sequences accurately predicted the HLA-A and HLA-B alleles for most subjects in the first cohort.

The sequence came from a man between 18 and 29 years old in good health and CMV-seropositive. The chain employs TRBV11-3 and TRBJ1-1; 7 bases in between match TRBD1. The material sequenced was PBMCs. The CDR3 corresponds to CASSSTGVAFF. The DNA is as follows: TGTGCCAGCAGCTCAACAGGGGTAGCTTTCTTT. The variable domain in full, with residues beyond the CDR3 obtained from the reference TRBV11-3 and TRBJ1-1 genes, is EAGVVQSPRYKIIEKKQPVAFWCNPISGHNTLYWYLQNLGQGPELLIRYENEEAVDDSQLPKDRFSAERLKGVDSTLKIQPAELGDSAVYLCASSSTGVAFFGQGTRLTVV.